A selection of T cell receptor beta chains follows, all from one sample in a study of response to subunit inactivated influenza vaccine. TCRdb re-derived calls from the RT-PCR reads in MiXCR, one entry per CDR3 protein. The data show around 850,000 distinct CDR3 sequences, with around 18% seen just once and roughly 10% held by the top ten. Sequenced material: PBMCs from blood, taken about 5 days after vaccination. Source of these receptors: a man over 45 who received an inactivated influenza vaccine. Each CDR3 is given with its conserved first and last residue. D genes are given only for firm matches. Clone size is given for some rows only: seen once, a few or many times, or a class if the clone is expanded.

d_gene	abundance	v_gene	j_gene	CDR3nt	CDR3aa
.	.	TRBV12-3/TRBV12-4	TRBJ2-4	TGTGCCAGCAGTTTGCGGCCAGGGGTAGCCAAAAACATTCAGTACTTC	CASSLRPGVAKNIQYF
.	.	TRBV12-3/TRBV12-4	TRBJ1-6	TGTGCCAGCAGTTTAGGGCAGGGACATAATTCACCCCTCCACTTT	CASSLGQGHNSPLHF
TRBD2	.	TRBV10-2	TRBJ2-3	TGCGCCAGCAGTGAGATTTCTAGCGGGGGGGCTGGTACGCAGTATTTT	CASSEISSGGAGTQYF
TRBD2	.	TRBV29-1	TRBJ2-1	TGCAGCGCGAGCCAGGCTAGCGGGACCTACAATGAGCAGTTCTTC	CSASQASGTYNEQFF
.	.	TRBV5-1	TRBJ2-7	TGCGCCAGCACCTCCGCCGGGACCAACGAGCAGTACTTC	CASTSAGTNEQYF
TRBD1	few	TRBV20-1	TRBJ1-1	TGCAGTGCTAGGGACCGGGACAGGCAGAACACTGAAGCTTTCTTT	CSARDRDRQNTEAFF
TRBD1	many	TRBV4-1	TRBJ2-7	TGCGCCAGCAGCCAAGTTTCGGGACAGGCCTCCTACGAGCAGTACTTC	CASSQVSGQASYEQYF
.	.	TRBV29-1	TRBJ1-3	TGCAGCGTTGAAGGCAGGACGGAGTCCCTCTCTGGAAACACCATATATTTT	CSVEGRTESLSGNTIYF
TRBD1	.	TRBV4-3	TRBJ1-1	TGCGCCAGCAGCCAAGAAATGACAGGGGTTGGCACTGAAGCTTTCTTT	CASSQEMTGVGTEAFF
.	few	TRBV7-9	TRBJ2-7	TGTGCCAGCAGGGGACTTGCGGACCCACGGCAGTACTTC	CASRGLADPRQYF
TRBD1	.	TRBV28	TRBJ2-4	TGTGCCAGCAGTGTTCTGACAGGGGCCAAAAACATTCAGTACTTC	CASSVLTGAKNIQYF
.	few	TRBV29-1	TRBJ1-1	TGCAGCGTTGAAGATCGAGGTGTACTGAACACTGAAGCTTTCTTT	CSVEDRGVLNTEAFF
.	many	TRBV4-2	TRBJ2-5	TGTGCCAGCAGCCCCTCGAGCGCAGCGGAGCAAGAGACCCAGTACTTC	CASSPSSAAEQETQYF
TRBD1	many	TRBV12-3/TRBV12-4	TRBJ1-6	TGTGCCAGCGGGACAGGACACAATTCACCCCTCCACTTT	CASGTGHNSPLHF
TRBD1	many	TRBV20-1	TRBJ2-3	TGCAGTGCCATCCCCGACAGGGGAAACACAGATACGCAGTATTTT	CSAIPDRGNTDTQYF
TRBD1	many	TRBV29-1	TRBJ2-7	TGCAGCGTCCGACAGGGTACCGACGAGCAGTACTTC	CSVRQGTDEQYF
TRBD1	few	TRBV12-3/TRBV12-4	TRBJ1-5	TGTGCCAGCACTCTTGGGACAGGGGGCGGGGGTCAGCCCCAGCATTTT	CASTLGTGGGGQPQHF
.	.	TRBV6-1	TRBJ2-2	TGTGCCAGCAGTGAAGGGGCCCAATTCAGGGAGCTGTTTTTT	CASSEGAQFRELFF
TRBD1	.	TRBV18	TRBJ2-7	TGTGCCAGCTCACCGGGACAGGGGGCAGTCGAGCAGTACTTC	CASSPGQGAVEQYF
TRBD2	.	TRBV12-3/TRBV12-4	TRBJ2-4	TGTGCCAGCAGTTTAGGGACTAGCGGGGGGGCAAACATTCAGTACTTC	CASSLGTSGGANIQYF
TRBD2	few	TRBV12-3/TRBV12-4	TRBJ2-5	TGTGCCAGCACCGGGGGGGGGGATGAGACCCAGTACTTC	CASTGGGDETQYF
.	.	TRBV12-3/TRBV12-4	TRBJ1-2	TGTGCCAGCAGTTTAGTTCGTTTGCCAAGGGTAAACCATGGCTACACCTTC	CASSLVRLPRVNHGYTF
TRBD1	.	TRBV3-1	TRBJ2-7	TGTGCCAGCAGCACGGGACAGAGGCAGTACTTC	CASSTGQRQYF
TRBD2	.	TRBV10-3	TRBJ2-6	TGTGCCATCAGTGATGGGGGAACTAGCGGGAGTTCTGGGGCCAACGTCCTGACTTTC	CAISDGGTSGSSGANVLTF
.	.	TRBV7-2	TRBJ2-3	TGTGCCAGCAGCTTAGGGTTTCTATCTCGCACAGATACGCAGTATTTT	CASSLGFLSRTDTQYF
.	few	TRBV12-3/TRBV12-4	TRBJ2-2	TGTGCCAGCAGTTTCTATCGCACCGGGGAGCTGTTTTTT	CASSFYRTGELFF